A selection of T cell receptor beta chains follows, all from one sample in a study of blood T cell repertoires in COVID-19. Assay used: immunoSEQ multiplex PCR; TCRdb lists only in-frame clones, some missing. The sample contains about 35,000 clones, more than 80% of which appear only once. Sequencing was performed on peripheral blood. Receptors were obtained from a man aged 55 to 70 with active or convalescent COVID-19. Each CDR3 is given with its conserved first and last residue. D genes are given only for firm matches. Expanded clones get a size class; other rows say once, few or many, or leave the size out.

J gene,clone size,D gene,V gene,CDR3 DNA,CDR3 protein
TRBJ1-2,-,-,TRBV5-5,TGTGCCAGCAGCCTAGAATATTCCTCAAGTAGCTATGGCTACACCTTC,CASSLEYSSSSYGYTF
TRBJ1-2,-,-,TRBV2,TGTGCCAGCAGTGAACAGGGGAACTATGGCTACACCTTC,CASSEQGNYGYTF
TRBJ2-5,-,TRBD2,TRBV11-2,TGTGCCAGCAGCTTAAGGACCGAGGGACTAGCGGGGGGCTCTCCCCAGTACTTC,CASSLRTEGLAGGSPQYF
TRBJ1-6,-,-,TRBV3-1/TRBV3-2,TGTGCCAGCAGCCGGGGCGGGGGGCGTAATTCACCCCTCCACTTT,CASSRGGGRNSPLHF
TRBJ1-5,-,-,TRBV13,TGTGCCAGCAGCTTATCGGGAAATCAGCCCCAGCATTTT,CASSLSGNQPQHF
TRBJ2-1,-,TRBD2,TRBV3-1/TRBV3-2,TGTGCCAGCAGCCGTGGGCCCGGGGGGAATGAGCAGTTCTTC,CASSRGPGGNEQFF
TRBJ2-1,-,TRBD2,TRBV2,TGTGCCAGCAGTGTGCGACTAGCGGCCTACAATGAGCAGTTCTTC,CASSVRLAAYNEQFF
TRBJ1-1,few,-,TRBV11-2,TGTGCCAGCAGCTTAGAGCCCGGGGGGCCAGCTTTCTTT,CASSLEPGGPAFF
TRBJ1-5,-,TRBD1,TRBV28,TGTGCCAGCAGTTCATGGACAGGGAATTATCCTCAGCCCCAGCATTTT,CASSSWTGNYPQPQHF
TRBJ1-2,few,-,TRBV6-5,TGTGCCAGCAGTTACTCGTCGGAGGTGGATGGCTACACCTTC,CASSYSSEVDGYTF
TRBJ1-6,-,-,TRBV5-4,TGTGCCAGCAGCTTGTCAGGCCCCTATAATTCACCCCTCCACTTT,CASSLSGPYNSPLHF
TRBJ1-1,-,-,TRBV11-3,TGTGCCAGCAGCTTGACAGAGAACACTGAAGCTTTCTTT,CASSLTENTEAFF
TRBJ2-1,-,-,TRBV10-3,TGTGCCATCAGTCACTCCAATGAGCAGTTCTTC,CAISHSNEQFF
TRBJ1-1,once,-,TRBV18,TGTGCCAGCTCACCACGGGCTCCCCCCTCTGAAGCTTTCTTT,CASSPRAPPSEAFF
TRBJ2-3,-,TRBD2,TRBV6-5,TGTGCCAGTGAGGGACTAGCGCGACAAACAGATACGCAGTATTTT,CASEGLARQTDTQYF
TRBJ1-5,-,-,TRBV6-5,TGTGCCAGCAGTTACTCGCGGAGTAGCAATCAGCCCCAGCATTTT,CASSYSRSSNQPQHF
TRBJ1-5,-,TRBD1,TRBV5-1,TGCGCCAGCAGCTTGCAGGGGGCTAGCAATCAGCCCCAGCATTTT,CASSLQGASNQPQHF
TRBJ1-4,-,-,TRBV18,TGTGCCAGCTCACCCGGTGGCAGGAATAATGAAAAACTGTTTTTT,CASSPGGRNNEKLFF
TRBJ2-3,-,TRBD2,TRBV3-1/TRBV3-2,TGTGCCAGCAGCCAGCGGGGGGGGAGCCCAGATACGCAGTATTTT,CASSQRGGSPDTQYF
TRBJ2-1,-,TRBD2,TRBV11-2,TGTGCCAGCAGCTTATATCGGACTAGCGGCTACAATGAGCAGTTCTTC,CASSLYRTSGYNEQFF
TRBJ1-4,-,TRBD1,TRBV19,TGTGCCAGTGACAGGGGGCCGGGAGAAAAACTGTTTTTT,CASDRGPGEKLFF
TRBJ2-3,-,-,TRBV10-1,TGCGCCAGCAATCCGGGACTCGGCGATACGCAGTATTTT,CASNPGLGDTQYF
TRBJ1-2,-,TRBD1,TRBV24-1,TGTGCCACCAGGGACAGGGTGGGCTATGGCTACACCTTC,CATRDRVGYGYTF
TRBJ2-1,-,-,TRBV15,TGTGCCACCAGCAGAGAACAGTTCATGGACTATCTCAACTCCTACAATGAGCAGTTCTTC,CATSREQFMDYLNSYNEQFF